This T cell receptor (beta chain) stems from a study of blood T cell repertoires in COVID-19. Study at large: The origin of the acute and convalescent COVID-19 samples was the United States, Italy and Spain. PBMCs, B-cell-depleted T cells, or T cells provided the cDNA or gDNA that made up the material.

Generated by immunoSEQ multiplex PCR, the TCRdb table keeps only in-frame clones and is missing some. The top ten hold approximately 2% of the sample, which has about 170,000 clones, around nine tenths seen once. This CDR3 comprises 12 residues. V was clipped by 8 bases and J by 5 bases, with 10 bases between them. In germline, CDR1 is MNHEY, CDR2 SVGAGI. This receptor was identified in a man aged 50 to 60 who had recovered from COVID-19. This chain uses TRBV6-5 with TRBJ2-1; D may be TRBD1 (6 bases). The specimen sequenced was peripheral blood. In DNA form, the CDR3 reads TGTGCCAGCGGCAGGGGTCACAATGAGCAGTTCTTC. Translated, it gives CASGRGHNEQFF.